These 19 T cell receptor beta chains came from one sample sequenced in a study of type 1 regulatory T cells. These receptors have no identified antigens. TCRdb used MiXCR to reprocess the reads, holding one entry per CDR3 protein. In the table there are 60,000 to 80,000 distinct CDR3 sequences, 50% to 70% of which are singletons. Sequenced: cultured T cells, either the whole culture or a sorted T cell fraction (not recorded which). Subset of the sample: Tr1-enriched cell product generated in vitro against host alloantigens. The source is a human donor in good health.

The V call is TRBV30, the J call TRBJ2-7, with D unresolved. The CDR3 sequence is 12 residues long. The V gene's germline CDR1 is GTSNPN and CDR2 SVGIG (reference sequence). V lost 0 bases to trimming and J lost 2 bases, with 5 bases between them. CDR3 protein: CAWSVHPYEQYF. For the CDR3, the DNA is TGTGCCTGGAGTGTACACCCCTACGAGCAGTACTTC.

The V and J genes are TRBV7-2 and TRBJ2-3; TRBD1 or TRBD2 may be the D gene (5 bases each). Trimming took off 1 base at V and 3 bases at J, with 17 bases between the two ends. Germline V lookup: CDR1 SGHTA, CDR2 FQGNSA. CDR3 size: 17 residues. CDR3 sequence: CASSLGDGVRGTDTQYF. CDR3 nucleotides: TGTGCCAGCAGCTTAGGGGACGGGGTACGAGGGACAGATACGCAGTATTTT.

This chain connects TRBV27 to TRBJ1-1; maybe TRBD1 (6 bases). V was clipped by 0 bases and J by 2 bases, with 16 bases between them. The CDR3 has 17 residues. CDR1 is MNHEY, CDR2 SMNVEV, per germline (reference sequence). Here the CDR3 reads CASSLSGFRGGNTEAFF. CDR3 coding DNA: TGTGCCAGCAGTTTATCGGGATTCAGGGGAGGTAACACTGAAGCTTTCTTT.

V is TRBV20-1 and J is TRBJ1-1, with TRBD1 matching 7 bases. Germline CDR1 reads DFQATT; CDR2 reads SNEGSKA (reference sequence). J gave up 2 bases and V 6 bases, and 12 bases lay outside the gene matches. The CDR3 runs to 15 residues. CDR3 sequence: CSAEEGASLNTEAFF. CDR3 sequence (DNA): TGCAGTGCAGAGGAGGGGGCAAGCCTCAACACTGAAGCTTTCTTT.

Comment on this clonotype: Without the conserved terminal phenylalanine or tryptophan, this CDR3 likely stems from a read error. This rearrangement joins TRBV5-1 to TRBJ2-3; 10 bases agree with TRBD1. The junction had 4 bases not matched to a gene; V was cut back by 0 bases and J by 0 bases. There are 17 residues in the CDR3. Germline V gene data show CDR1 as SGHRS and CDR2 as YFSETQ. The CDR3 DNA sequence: TGCGCCAGCAGCTTGGCCCGGACAGGGGGTAGCACAGATACGCAGTATCTT. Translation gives CASSLARTGGSTDTQYL.

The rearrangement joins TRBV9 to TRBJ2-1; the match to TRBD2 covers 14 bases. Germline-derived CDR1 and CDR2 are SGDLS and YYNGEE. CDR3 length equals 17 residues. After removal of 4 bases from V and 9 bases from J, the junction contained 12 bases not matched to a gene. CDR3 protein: CASSIGTSGSMALEQFF. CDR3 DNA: TGTGCCAGCAGCATTGGGACTAGCGGGAGTATGGCTCTTGAGCAGTTCTTC.

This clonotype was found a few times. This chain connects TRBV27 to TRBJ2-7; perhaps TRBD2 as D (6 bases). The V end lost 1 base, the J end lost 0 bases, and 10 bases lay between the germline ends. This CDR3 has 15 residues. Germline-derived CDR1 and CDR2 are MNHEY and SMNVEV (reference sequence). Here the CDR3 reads CASSLLAESSYEQYF. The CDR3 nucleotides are TGTGCCAGCAGTTTATTAGCGGAAAGCTCCTACGAGCAGTACTTC.

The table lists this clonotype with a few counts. DNA of the CDR3: TGCGCCAGCAGCTCGGAAGGTGTTAGTAATTCACCCCTCCACTTT. Translated: CASSSEGVSNSPLHF. The V gene is TRBV5-1, the J gene TRBJ1-6, with D uncertain. There are 15 residues in the CDR3. Germline CDR1 is SGHRS and CDR2 is YFSETQ. V lost 3 bases, J lost 6 bases, and 13 bases lay in between.

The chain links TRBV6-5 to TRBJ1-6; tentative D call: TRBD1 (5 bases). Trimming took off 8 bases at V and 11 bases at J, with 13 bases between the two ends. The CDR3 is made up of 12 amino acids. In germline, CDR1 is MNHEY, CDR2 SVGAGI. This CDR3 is CASQGELTPLHF. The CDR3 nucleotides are TGTGCCAGCCAGGGCGAACTTACACCCCTCCACTTT.

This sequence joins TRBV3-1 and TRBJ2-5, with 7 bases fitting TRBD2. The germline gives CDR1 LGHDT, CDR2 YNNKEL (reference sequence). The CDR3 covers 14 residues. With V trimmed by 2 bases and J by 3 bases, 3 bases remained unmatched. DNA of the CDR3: TGTGCCAGCAGCCAAAGGCTAGCGGAAGAGACCCAGTACTTC. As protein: CASSQRLAEETQYF.

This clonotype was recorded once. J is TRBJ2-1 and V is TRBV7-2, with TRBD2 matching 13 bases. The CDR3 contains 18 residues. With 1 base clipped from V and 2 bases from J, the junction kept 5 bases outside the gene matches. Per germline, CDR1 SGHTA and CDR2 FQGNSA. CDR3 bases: TGTGCCAGCAGCTTAGACGGGACTAGCGGGAAAGCCTACAATGAGCAGTTCTTC. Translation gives CASSLDGTSGKAYNEQFF.

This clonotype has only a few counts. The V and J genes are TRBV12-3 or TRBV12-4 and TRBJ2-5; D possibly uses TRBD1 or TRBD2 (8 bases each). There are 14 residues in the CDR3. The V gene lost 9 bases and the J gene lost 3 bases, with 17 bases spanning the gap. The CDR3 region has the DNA TGTGCCAGTACGGGGGGGGGACAGGAAGAGACCCAGTACTTC. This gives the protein CASTGGGQEETQYF.

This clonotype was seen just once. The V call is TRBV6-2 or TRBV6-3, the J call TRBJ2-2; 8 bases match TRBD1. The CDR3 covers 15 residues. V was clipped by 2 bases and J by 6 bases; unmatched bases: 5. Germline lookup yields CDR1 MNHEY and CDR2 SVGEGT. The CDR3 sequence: CASSYGQGEPGELFF. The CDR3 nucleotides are TGTGCCAGCAGTTACGGACAGGGAGAGCCCGGGGAGCTGTTTTTT.

The CDR3 here is CASSEAHRQYEQYF. Here the CDR3 DNA reads TGTGCCAGCAGTGAAGCTCACAGGCAGTACGAGCAGTACTTC. The chain has TRBV6-1 and TRBJ2-7, with D possibly matching TRBD1 (5 bases). The germline gives CDR1 MNHNS, CDR2 SASEGT. Trimming left V 0 bases short and J 4 bases short, with 10 bases between. The CDR3 totals 14 residues.

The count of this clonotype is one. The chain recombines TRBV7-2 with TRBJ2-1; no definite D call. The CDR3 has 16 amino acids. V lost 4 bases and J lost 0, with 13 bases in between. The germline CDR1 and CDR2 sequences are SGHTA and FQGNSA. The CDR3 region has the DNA TGTGCCAGCAGCTCCAAGGCGGTAGACTCCTACAATGAGCAGTTCTTC. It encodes CASSSKAVDSYNEQFF.

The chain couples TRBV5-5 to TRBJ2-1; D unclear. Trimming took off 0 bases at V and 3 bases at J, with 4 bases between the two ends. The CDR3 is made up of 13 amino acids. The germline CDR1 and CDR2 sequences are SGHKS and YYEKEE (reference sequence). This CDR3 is CASSLDGYNEQFF. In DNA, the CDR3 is TGTGCCAGCAGCTTGGACGGCTACAATGAGCAGTTCTTC.

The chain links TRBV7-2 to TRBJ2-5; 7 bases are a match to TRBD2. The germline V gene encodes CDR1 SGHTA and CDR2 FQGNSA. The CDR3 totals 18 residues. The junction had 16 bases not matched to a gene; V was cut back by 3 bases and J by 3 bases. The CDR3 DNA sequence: TGTGCCAGCAGCTTCATGGGAAGCGGGGCCCGCGTTGAAGAGACCCAGTACTTC. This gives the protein CASSFMGSGARVEETQYF.

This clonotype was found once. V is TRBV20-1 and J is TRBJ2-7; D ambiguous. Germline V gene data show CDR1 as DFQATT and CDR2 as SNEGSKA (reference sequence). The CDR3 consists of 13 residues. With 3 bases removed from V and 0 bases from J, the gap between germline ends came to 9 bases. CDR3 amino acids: CSARSIISYEQYF. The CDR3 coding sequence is TGCAGTGCTAGGTCCATCATCTCCTACGAGCAGTACTTC.

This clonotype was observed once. This chain's CDR3 is CASSRGTGGGNTIYF. As DNA, the CDR3 is TGTGCCAGCAGCCGCGGTACCGGGGGAGGAAACACCATATATTTT. V and J are TRBV5-4 and TRBJ1-3; maybe TRBD1 (5 bases). The V gene lost 4 bases and the J gene lost 4 bases, with 15 bases spanning the gap. From germline, CDR1 is SGHNT and CDR2 YYREEE (reference sequence). The CDR3 consists of 15 residues.